These 28 T cell receptor beta chains came from one sample sequenced in a study of TIL therapy for anti-PD-1-resistant metastatic lung cancer. Described time point: pre-treatment sample, taken before nivolumab and TIL therapy. Pleural nodules or supraclavicular lymph nodes made up most of the excised metastases sampled. This was the immunoSEQ v3 assay. The table came from immunoSEQ multiplex PCR; TCRdb's copy has only in-frame clones and leaves some out. The sample carries about 95,000 clones, roughly 65% recorded once. The sample here was tumor tissue, taken at baseline. These receptors all come from a person between 25 and 80 years old with non-small cell lung cancer.

The rearrangement uses TRBV2 and TRBJ2-5; tentative D call: TRBD1 (6 bases). The V end lost 3 bases, the J end lost 12 bases, and 11 bases lay between the germline ends. CDR3 length equals 11 residues. Germline V gene sequence: CDR1 SNHLY, CDR2 FYNNEI. CDR3 bases: TGTGCCAGCAGTGAGAGGGGGACGGAGTACTTC. Encoded protein: CASSERGTEYF.

This rearrangement joins TRBV6-5 to TRBJ1-1, with D possibly TRBD1 on 5 matching bases. This CDR3 is built from 11 residues. CDR1 is MNHEY and CDR2 is SVGAGI in the germline V gene. Deletions cut 9 bases from V and 10 bases from J, with 15 bases between. In DNA, the CDR3 is TGTGCCAGTAGCCCGGGACGAAGAGCTTTCTTT. Amino acids: CASSPGRRAFF.

V and J are TRBV6-5 and TRBJ1-3, with unresolved D. Per germline, CDR1 MNHEY and CDR2 SVGAGI. Trimming left V 8 bases short and J 0 bases short, with 5 bases between. The CDR3 totals 12 residues. CDR3 residues: CASANSGNTIYF. Here the CDR3 DNA reads TGTGCCAGCGCGAACTCTGGAAACACCATATATTTT.

The chain uses TRBV5-1 and TRBJ2-2, with TRBD1 matching 11 bases. CDR3 size: 17 residues. V was clipped by 1 base and J by 8 bases; unmatched bases: 10. Germline V gene sequence: CDR1 SGHRS, CDR2 YFSETQ. The CDR3 sequence is CASSLSLRTGGTGELFF. CDR3 DNA: TGCGCCAGCAGCTTGTCATTGAGGACAGGGGGCACAGGGGAGCTGTTTTTT.

The chain joins TRBV6-1 to TRBJ2-2; tentatively, D is TRBD2 (6 bases). V dropped 2 bases and J dropped 7 bases, with 8 bases sitting between them. This CDR3 is built from 13 residues. Germline V lookup: CDR1 MNHNS, CDR2 SASEGT. This CDR3 reads CASSEIGGGELFF. The CDR3 DNA reads TGTGCCAGCAGTGAAATCGGGGGCGGGGAGCTGTTTTTT.

The genes are TRBV18 and TRBJ1-2; no clear D. V was cut by 4 bases and J by 3 bases, with 15 bases left in between. This CDR3 is 15 amino acids long. Germline V gene sequence: CDR1 KGHSH, CDR2 LQKENI. The CDR3 bases are TGTGCCAGCTCACGTTCTAGAGGTAGCGACTATGGCTACACCTTC. Translated, it gives CASSRSRGSDYGYTF.

The rearrangement joins TRBV7-2 to TRBJ2-7; TRBD2 aligns across 11 bases. The CDR3 consists of 17 residues. In germline, CDR1 is SGHTA, CDR2 FQGNSA. After removal of 2 bases from V and 0 bases from J, the junction contained 6 bases not matched to a gene. The CDR3 here is CASSLPTSGEGSYEQYF. The CDR3 DNA reads as TGTGCCAGCAGCTTACCGACTAGCGGGGAGGGCTCCTACGAGCAGTACTTC.

In this sample, this clone turned up a few times. The chain recombines TRBV5-4 with TRBJ2-2; D unclear. With 0 bases removed from V and 6 bases from J, the gap between germline ends came to 6 bases. This CDR3 has 13 amino acids. The germline CDR1 and CDR2 sequences are SGHNT and YYREEE (reference sequence). CDR3 protein: CASSLGQPGELFF. Written as DNA, the CDR3 is TGTGCCAGCAGCTTGGGCCAGCCCGGGGAGCTGTTTTTT.

The chain combines TRBV25-1 with TRBJ1-2; no firm D call. The CDR3 is 13 residues long. The V gene's germline CDR1 is MGHDK and CDR2 SYGVNS. V was cut by 8 bases and J by 4 bases, with 14 bases left in between. CDR3 DNA sequence: TGTGCCAGCGGCCGTGGAGGCGCCTATGGCTACACCTTC. Translated, it gives CASGRGGAYGYTF.

The chain combines TRBV11-2 with TRBJ2-7; TRBD2 matches at 11 bases. The CDR3 extends over 16 amino acids. Unmatched junction bases numbered 8, after V lost 4 bases and J lost 3 bases. CDR1 is SGHAT and CDR2 is FQNNGV in the germline V gene. CDR3 in amino acids: CASSSLSGRAGYEQYF. CDR3 sequence (DNA): TGTGCCAGCAGCTCTCTTAGCGGGAGGGCCGGCTACGAGCAGTACTTC.

The chain recombines TRBV7-9 with TRBJ1-5; D remains unclear. The CDR3 has 16 residues. From germline, CDR1 is SEHNR and CDR2 FQNEAQ (reference sequence). V shed 0 bases and J shed 4 bases, with 13 bases lying between them. CDR3 sequence: CASSLASLSGNQPQHF. CDR3 coding DNA: TGTGCCAGCAGCTTAGCCTCTCTGAGTGGGAATCAGCCCCAGCATTTT.

The gene calls are TRBV7-6 and TRBJ2-7; 8 bases align to TRBD1. Germline V lookup: CDR1 SGHVS, CDR2 FNYEAQ. The CDR3 is 15 residues long. Trimming at V came to 0 bases and at J to 3 bases, leaving 4 bases not matched to a gene. The CDR3 region is CASSLARGQGYEQYF. Here the CDR3 DNA reads TGTGCCAGCAGCTTAGCGCGAGGACAGGGCTACGAGCAGTACTTC.

V gene TRBV4-1 combines with J gene TRBJ1-3; 7 bases are shared with TRBD1. The CDR3 runs 18 residues. Per germline, CDR1 MGHRA and CDR2 YSYEKL. V lost 1 base and J lost 1; bases outside the gene matches: 10. The CDR3 DNA reads TGCGCCAGCAGCCAAGTCGGGCAGGGGGTCCTTTCTGGAAACACCATATATTTT. This sequence encodes CASSQVGQGVLSGNTIYF.

The chain employs TRBV11-2 and TRBJ1-1; 8 nucleotides match TRBD1. Germline-derived CDR1 and CDR2 are SGHAT and FQNNGV. V was pared by 5 bases and J by 5 bases, with 10 bases of the junction left unmatched. CDR3 length: 15 residues. The CDR3 is CASSRTGGKWTEAFF. The CDR3 region has the DNA TGTGCCAGCAGCCGTACAGGGGGTAAATGGACTGAAGCTTTCTTT.

The chain uses TRBV9 and TRBJ2-4; TRBD2 matches 9 bases. Germline CDR1 SGDLS, CDR2 YYNGEE. This CDR3 is built from 20 residues. V trimming: 3 bases; J trimming: 1 base; junction bases outside the gene matches: 17. The CDR3 DNA reads TGTGCCAGCAGCGCCAATACGGGACTAGCCCCCGGTGGTGCCAAAAACATTCAGTACTTC. This encodes CASSANTGLAPGGAKNIQYF. The variable domain in full, completed from reference TRBV9 and TRBJ2-4, reads DSGVTQTPKHLITATGQRVTLRCSPRSGDLSVYWYQQSLDQGLQFLIQYYNGEERAKGNILERFSAQQFPDLHSELNLSSLELGDSALYFCASSANTGLAPGGAKNIQYFGAGTRLSVL.

At least ten counts were recorded for this clone. This chain uses TRBV19 with TRBJ2-5; D may correspond to TRBD1 or TRBD2 (5 bases each). This CDR3 comprises 12 residues. CDR1 LNHDA and CDR2 SQIVND come from the germline V gene (reference sequence). Trimming took 6 bases from V and 4 from J, leaving 9 bases between them. The CDR3 DNA sequence: TGTGCCAGTAGGAGGGGATCAGAGACCCAGTACTTC. Amino acids: CASRRGSETQYF. The full variable domain, rest sourced from reference TRBV19 and TRBJ2-5, is DGGITQSPKYLFRKEGQNVTLSCEQNLNHDAMYWYRQDPGQGLRLIYYSQIVNDFQKGDIAEGYSVSREKKESFPLTVTSAQKNPTAFYLCASRRGSETQYFGPGTRLLVL.

The rearrangement uses TRBV27 and TRBJ2-3; D is perhaps TRBD2 (6 bases). There are 14 residues in the CDR3. The V end was cut by 2 bases, the J end by 3 bases, with 9 bases between. From germline, CDR1 is MNHEY and CDR2 SMNVEV (reference sequence). CDR3 residues: CASSLAGPTDTQYF. The CDR3 DNA sequence: TGTGCCAGCAGTTTAGCGGGACCGACAGATACGCAGTATTTT.

This clone was seen at least ten times. This rearrangement joins TRBV5-1 to TRBJ2-1, with 10 bases that match TRBD1. The ends lost 4 bases at V and 6 bases at J; junction bases unmatched: 7. Germline V lookup: CDR1 SGHRS, CDR2 YFSETQ. The CDR3 covers 15 residues. The DNA of the CDR3 is TGCGCCAGCAGCATCCGGGACAGGGGCGGCAATGAGCAGTTCTTC. It encodes CASSIRDRGGNEQFF.

This clone is a singleton in its sample. The CDR3 region is CATRTSSGNTIYF. The CDR3 nucleotides read TGTGCCACCAGGACAAGCTCTGGAAACACCATATATTTT. V gene TRBV6-5 combines with J gene TRBJ1-3, with D tentatively TRBD1 (5 bases). Germline V gene data show CDR1 as MNHEY and CDR2 as SVGAGI. With 10 bases removed from V and 0 bases from J, the gap between germline ends came to 10 bases. CDR3 size: 13 residues.

This clone was recorded a few times. Distinct nucleotide sequences in the sample also encode this CDR3. The CDR3 coding sequence is TGTGCCAGCAGCTCCGCATACGAGCAGTACTTC. This sequence encodes CASSSAYEQYF. This chain links TRBV7-9 with TRBJ2-7; D gene ambiguous. The CDR3 runs to 11 residues. Germline CDR1 SEHNR, CDR2 FQNEAQ (reference sequence). Trimming cost V 4 bases and J 4 bases, with 5 bases left between them.

In this sample, this clone turned up a few times. The J gene is TRBJ1-3, the V gene TRBV5-1, with TRBD1 matching over 10 bases. CDR1 SGHRS and CDR2 YFSETQ come from the germline V gene. The CDR3 runs to 15 residues. V trimming: 3 bases; J trimming: 2 bases; junction bases outside the gene matches: 2. CDR3 nucleotides: TGCGCCAGCAGCTCCGGGACAGGGGCTGGAAACACCATATATTTT. It codes for CASSSGTGAGNTIYF.

This rearrangement joins TRBV7-3 to TRBJ2-1; 7 bases fit TRBD2. Germline V CDR1 and CDR2: SGHTA, FQGTGA. J was trimmed by 5 bases and V by 6 bases; bases with no gene match: 4. The CDR3 loop spans 13 amino acids. CDR3 in DNA: TGTGCCAGCAGTTTTCTAGCGGACAATGAGCAGTTCTTC. Residues: CASSFLADNEQFF.

The rearrangement joins TRBV7-8 to TRBJ2-5; 7 bases are a match to TRBD1. Germline V CDR1 and CDR2: SGHVS, FQNEAQ. The V segment lost 1 base and the J segment 1 base; nucleotides outside the gene matches: 6. The CDR3 sequence is 16 residues long. The CDR3, as DNA: TGTGCCAGCAGCTTAGGAAGACAGGGATTCCAAGAGACCCAGTACTTC. It yields the protein CASSLGRQGFQETQYF.

The rearrangement uses TRBV4-3 and TRBJ2-3; weak D call: TRBD1 (5 bases). The CDR3 is 17 residues long. Germline V gene data show CDR1 as LGHNA and CDR2 as YSLEER. V dropped 0 bases and J dropped 2 bases, with 15 bases sitting between them. CDR3 sequence: CASSQDQDIWDTDTQYF. Written as DNA, the CDR3 is TGCGCCAGCAGCCAAGATCAGGACATCTGGGACACAGATACGCAGTATTTT.

In its sample, this clone was seen a few times. V and J are TRBV4-1 and TRBJ2-3; possible D gene TRBD2, 6 bases. V lost 1 base to trimming and J lost 1 base, with 9 bases between them. The CDR3 has 15 amino acids. In germline, CDR1 is MGHRA, CDR2 YSYEKL. The chain's CDR3 is CASSQAQRGTDTQYF. The DNA of the CDR3 is TGCGCCAGCAGCCAAGCACAGCGGGGCACAGATACGCAGTATTTT.

This clone was recorded a few times. This chain uses TRBV11-2 with TRBJ1-5, with no clear D. Germline lookup yields CDR1 SGHAT and CDR2 FQNNGV. Between the trimmed V and J ends, which lost 3 bases and 0 bases, there was a span of 3 bases. The length of the CDR3 is 13 residues. CDR3 bases: TGTGCCAGCAGCTTTGGTAGCAATCAGCCCCAGCATTTT. As protein: CASSFGSNQPQHF.

The chain employs TRBV7-8 and TRBJ1-1, with unresolved D. Germline V gives CDR1 SGHVS, CDR2 FQNEAQ. The CDR3 is made up of 13 amino acids. V was cut by 5 bases and J by 1 base, with 8 bases left in between. DNA for the CDR3: TGTGCCAGCAGCCTCAGGTCGAACACTGAAGCTTTCTTT. Its translation: CASSLRSNTEAFF.

V and J are TRBV14 and TRBJ2-7; either TRBD1 or TRBD2 may supply D (5 bases each). The CDR3 extends over 16 amino acids. Per germline, CDR1 SGHDN and CDR2 FVKESK. V gave up 6 bases and J gave up 2 bases, with 20 bases separating them. The CDR3 loop reads CASSKTGTRLTYEQYF. In nucleotides, the CDR3 is TGTGCCAGCAGTAAGACCGGGACGCGGCTTACCTACGAGCAGTACTTC. Full variable domain (outside the CDR3, taken from reference TRBV14 and TRBJ2-7): EAGVTQFPSHSVIEKGQTVTLRCDPISGHDNLYWYRRVMGKEIKFLLHFVKESKQDESGMPNNRFLAERTGGTYSTLKVQPAELEDSGVYFCASSKTGTRLTYEQYFGPGTRLTVT.